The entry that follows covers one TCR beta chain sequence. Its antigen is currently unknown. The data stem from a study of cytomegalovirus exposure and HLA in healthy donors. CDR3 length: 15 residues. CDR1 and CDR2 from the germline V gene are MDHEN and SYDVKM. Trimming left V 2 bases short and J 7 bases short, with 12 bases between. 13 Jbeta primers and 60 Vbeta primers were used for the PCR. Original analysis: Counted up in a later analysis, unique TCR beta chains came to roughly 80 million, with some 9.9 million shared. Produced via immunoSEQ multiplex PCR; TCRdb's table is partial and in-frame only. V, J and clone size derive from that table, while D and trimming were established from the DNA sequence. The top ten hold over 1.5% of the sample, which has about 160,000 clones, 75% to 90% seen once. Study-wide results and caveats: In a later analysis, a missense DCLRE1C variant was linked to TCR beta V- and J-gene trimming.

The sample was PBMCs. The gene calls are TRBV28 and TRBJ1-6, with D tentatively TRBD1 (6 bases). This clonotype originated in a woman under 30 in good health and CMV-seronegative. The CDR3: CASSLGTPRNSPLHF. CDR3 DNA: TGTGCCAGCAGTTTAGGGACACCGCGAAATTCACCCCTCCACTTT. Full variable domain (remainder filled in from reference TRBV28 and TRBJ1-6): DVKVTQSSRYLVKRTGEKVFLECVQDMDHENMFWYRQDPGLGLRLIYFSYDVKMKEKGDIPEGYSVSREKKERFSLILESASTNQTSMYLCASSLGTPRNSPLHFGNGTRLTVT.